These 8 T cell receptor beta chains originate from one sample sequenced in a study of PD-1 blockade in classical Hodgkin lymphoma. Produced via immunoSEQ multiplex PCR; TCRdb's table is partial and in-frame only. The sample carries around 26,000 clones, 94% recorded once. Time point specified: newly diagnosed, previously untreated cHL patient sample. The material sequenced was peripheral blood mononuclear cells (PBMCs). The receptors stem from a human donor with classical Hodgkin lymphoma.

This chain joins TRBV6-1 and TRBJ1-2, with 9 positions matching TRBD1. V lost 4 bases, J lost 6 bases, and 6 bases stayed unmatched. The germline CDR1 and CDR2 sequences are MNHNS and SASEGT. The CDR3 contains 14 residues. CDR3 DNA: TGTGCCAGCAGTGTAGTAGGGACAGGGAATGGCTACACCTTC. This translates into CASSVVGTGNGYTF.

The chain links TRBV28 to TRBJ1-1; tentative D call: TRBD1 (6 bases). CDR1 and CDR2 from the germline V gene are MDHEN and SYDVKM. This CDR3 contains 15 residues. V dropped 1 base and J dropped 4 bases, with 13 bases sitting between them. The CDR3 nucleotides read TGTGCCAGCAGTTTATATCGGCCCAGGGGCACTGAAGCTTTCTTT. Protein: CASSLYRPRGTEAFF.

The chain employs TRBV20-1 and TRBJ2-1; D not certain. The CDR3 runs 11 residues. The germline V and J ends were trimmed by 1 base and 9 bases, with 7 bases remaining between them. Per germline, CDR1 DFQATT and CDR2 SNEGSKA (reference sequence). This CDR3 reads CSARAPIEQFF. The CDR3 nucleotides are TGCAGTGCTAGAGCTCCGATTGAGCAGTTCTTC.

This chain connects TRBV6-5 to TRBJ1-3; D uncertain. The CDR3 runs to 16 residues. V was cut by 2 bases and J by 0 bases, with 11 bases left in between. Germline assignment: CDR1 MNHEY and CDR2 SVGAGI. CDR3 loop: CASSYGLPSSGNTIYF. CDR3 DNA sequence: TGTGCCAGCAGTTACGGACTCCCGAGCTCTGGAAACACCATATATTTT.

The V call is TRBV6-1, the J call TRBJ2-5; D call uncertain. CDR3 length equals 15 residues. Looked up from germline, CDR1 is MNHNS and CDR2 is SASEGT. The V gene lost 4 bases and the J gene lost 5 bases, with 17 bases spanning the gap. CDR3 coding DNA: TGTGCCAGCAGTGGAAGGCTAGATTCCCACGAGACCCAGTACTTC. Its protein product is CASSGRLDSHETQYF.

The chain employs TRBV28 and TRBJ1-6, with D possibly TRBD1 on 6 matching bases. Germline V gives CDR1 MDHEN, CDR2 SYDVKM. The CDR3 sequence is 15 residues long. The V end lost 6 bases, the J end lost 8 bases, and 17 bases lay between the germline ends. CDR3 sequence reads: CASRLLRGLDSPLHF. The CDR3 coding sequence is TGTGCCAGCAGACTACTCCGGGGGCTGGATTCACCCCTCCACTTT.

CDR3 sequence (DNA): TGTGCCAGTATGACAGGGGGCTCGTATCAGCCCCAGCATTTT. This codes for CASMTGGSYQPQHF. The genes are TRBV19 and TRBJ1-5, with 10 bases lining up with TRBD1. Germline V CDR1 and CDR2: LNHDA, SQIVND (reference sequence). This CDR3 region has 14 residues. The V gene end was trimmed by 7 bases and the J gene end by 5 bases; junction bases not matched to a gene: 5. Drawing the rest from reference TRBV19 and TRBJ1-5, the complete variable domain is DGGITQSPKYLFRKEGQNVTLSCEQNLNHDAMYWYRQDPGQGLRLIYYSQIVNDFQKGDIAEGYSVSREKKESFPLTVTSAQKNPTAFYLCASMTGGSYQPQHFGDGTRLSIL.

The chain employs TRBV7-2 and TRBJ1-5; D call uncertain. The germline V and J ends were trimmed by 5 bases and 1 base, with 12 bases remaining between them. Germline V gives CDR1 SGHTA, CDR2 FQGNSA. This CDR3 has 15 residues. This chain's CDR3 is CASSPNARSNQPQHF. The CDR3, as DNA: TGTGCCAGCAGCCCCAACGCCAGAAGCAATCAGCCCCAGCATTTT.